The rows below give T cell receptor beta chains drawn from one sample of a study of beta chain features in type 1 diabetes. Generated by immunoSEQ multiplex PCR, the TCRdb table keeps only in-frame clones and is missing some. The sample includes 300,000 to 450,000 clones, around 10% of them seen just once. Input material: central memory CD4+ T cells from blood. These receptors all stem from a man aged 25-45 years with type 1 diabetes. Each CDR3 is given with its conserved first and last residue. Each record gives: clone size, J gene, V gene, D gene, CDR3 protein, CDR3 DNA. D genes are given only for firm matches. Clone sizes are given selectively: once, few, many, or a class where the clone is expanded.

abundance: many
j_gene: TRBJ1-4
v_gene: TRBV7-2
d_gene: -
CDR3aa: CASSRTRLDEKLFF
CDR3nt: TGTGCCAGCAGCCGAACCAGACTCGATGAAAAACTGTTTTTT

abundance: few
j_gene: TRBJ2-5
v_gene: TRBV7-8
d_gene: TRBD2
CDR3aa: CASSLSGTSGQETQYF
CDR3nt: TGTGCCAGCAGCTTGTCCGGGACTAGCGGCCAAGAGACCCAGTACTTC

abundance: many
j_gene: TRBJ2-1
v_gene: TRBV7-9
d_gene: -
CDR3aa: CASSIGIRSNEQFF
CDR3nt: TGTGCCAGCAGCATTGGTATAAGGTCCAATGAGCAGTTCTTC

abundance: -
j_gene: TRBJ1-4
v_gene: TRBV5-4
d_gene: -
CDR3aa: CASSLALGGAREKLFF
CDR3nt: TGTGCCAGCAGCTTGGCCCTGGGAGGGGCTCGGGAAAAACTGTTTTTT

abundance: -
j_gene: TRBJ1-2
v_gene: TRBV29-1
d_gene: TRBD1
CDR3aa: CSAEPGGNGYTF
CDR3nt: TGCAGCGCCGAACCAGGGGGAAATGGCTACACCTTC

abundance: -
j_gene: TRBJ1-4
v_gene: TRBV19
d_gene: -
CDR3aa: CASSIGQISTNEKLFF
CDR3nt: TGTGCCAGTAGTATCGGGCAGATATCAACTAATGAAAAACTGTTTTTT

abundance: few
j_gene: TRBJ1-2
v_gene: TRBV30
d_gene: TRBD1
CDR3aa: CAWEVRDRELPGYTF
CDR3nt: TGTGCCTGGGAGGTTAGGGACAGGGAATTGCCTGGCTACACCTTC

abundance: -
j_gene: TRBJ2-7
v_gene: TRBV7-9
d_gene: -
CDR3aa: CASSPNSYEQYF
CDR3nt: TGTGCCAGCAGCCCCAACTCCTACGAGCAGTACTTC

abundance: few
j_gene: TRBJ2-1
v_gene: TRBV30
d_gene: TRBD2
CDR3aa: CAWRTASGSYNEQFF
CDR3nt: TGTGCCTGGAGAACCGCTAGCGGGAGTTACAATGAGCAGTTCTTC

abundance: -
j_gene: TRBJ2-5
v_gene: TRBV5-1
d_gene: -
CDR3aa: CASSLEGGGETQYF
CDR3nt: TGCGCCAGCAGCTTGGAGGGTGGCGGAGAGACCCAGTACTTC

abundance: -
j_gene: TRBJ2-6
v_gene: TRBV19
d_gene: -
CDR3aa: CASSSPVGSGANVLTF
CDR3nt: TGTGCCAGTAGTTCCCCGGTGGGCTCTGGGGCCAACGTCCTGACTTTC

abundance: -
j_gene: TRBJ2-5
v_gene: TRBV9
d_gene: -
CDR3aa: CASSVAGAGVAGETQYF
CDR3nt: TGTGCCAGCAGCGTAGCTGGGGCAGGGGTAGCGGGAGAGACCCAGTACTTC

abundance: -
j_gene: TRBJ2-5
v_gene: TRBV27
d_gene: -
CDR3aa: CASSLSGAARVWETQYF
CDR3nt: TGTGCCAGCAGTTTATCGGGCGCTGCCAGGGTTTGGGAGACCCAGTACTTC

abundance: -
j_gene: TRBJ1-2
v_gene: TRBV2
d_gene: TRBD1
CDR3aa: CASSGDRANYGYTF
CDR3nt: TGTGCCAGCAGTGGGGACAGAGCTAACTATGGCTACACCTTC

abundance: few
j_gene: TRBJ1-5
v_gene: TRBV2
d_gene: -
CDR3aa: CASRVYSNQPQHF
CDR3nt: TGTGCCAGCAGAGTATATAGCAATCAGCCCCAGCATTTT

abundance: -
j_gene: TRBJ1-4
v_gene: TRBV2
d_gene: -
CDR3aa: CASKEDHGRQTEKLFF
CDR3nt: TGTGCCAGCAAGGAGGACCACGGACGACAGACCGAAAAACTGTTTTTT

abundance: few
j_gene: TRBJ1-4
v_gene: TRBV30
d_gene: -
CDR3aa: CAWSTGGSNEKLFF
CDR3nt: TGTGCCTGGAGTACTGGGGGCTCTAATGAAAAACTGTTTTTT

abundance: few
j_gene: TRBJ1-5
v_gene: TRBV7-9
d_gene: TRBD1
CDR3aa: CASSPNRGHQPQHF
CDR3nt: TGTGCCAGCAGCCCCAACAGGGGACATCAGCCCCAGCATTTT

abundance: many
j_gene: TRBJ1-4
v_gene: TRBV4-3
d_gene: -
CDR3aa: CASSQDQWTYEKLFF
CDR3nt: TGCGCCAGCAGCCAAGATCAGTGGACTTATGAAAAACTGTTTTTT

abundance: many
j_gene: TRBJ2-5
v_gene: TRBV9
d_gene: -
CDR3aa: CASSVRGMGETQYF
CDR3nt: TGTGCCAGCAGCGTGAGGGGGATGGGGGAGACCCAGTACTTC

abundance: -
j_gene: TRBJ2-3
v_gene: TRBV5-1
d_gene: TRBD2
CDR3aa: CASSRDPTGTSGRAEPDTQYF
CDR3nt: TGCGCCAGCAGCCGGGACCCAACCGGGACTAGCGGGAGGGCCGAGCCAGATACGCAGTATTTT

abundance: -
j_gene: TRBJ1-2
v_gene: TRBV25-1
d_gene: -
CDR3aa: CASSIRAEGHGYTF
CDR3nt: TGTGCCAGCAGTATACGGGCCGAGGGCCATGGCTACACCTTC

abundance: few
j_gene: TRBJ2-2
v_gene: TRBV19
d_gene: TRBD1
CDR3aa: CASSIWTGNTGELFF
CDR3nt: TGTGCCAGTAGTATATGGACAGGGAACACCGGGGAGCTGTTTTTT

abundance: -
j_gene: TRBJ2-1
v_gene: TRBV10-3
d_gene: -
CDR3aa: CASNDLGRSSYNEQFF
CDR3nt: TGTGCCAGCAACGATCTAGGGCGGAGCTCCTACAATGAGCAGTTCTTC

abundance: few
j_gene: TRBJ2-5
v_gene: TRBV4-3
d_gene: -
CDR3aa: CASSQGTKETQYF
CDR3nt: TGCGCCAGCAGTCAGGGAACGAAAGAGACCCAGTACTTC

abundance: -
j_gene: TRBJ2-7
v_gene: TRBV28
d_gene: -
CDR3aa: CASSTPGTFYEQYF
CDR3nt: TGTGCCAGCAGCACCCCCGGGACTTTTTACGAGCAGTACTTC

abundance: -
j_gene: TRBJ2-7
v_gene: TRBV7-2
d_gene: -
CDR3aa: CASSLMSTYEQYF
CDR3nt: TGTGCCAGCAGCTTAATGTCGACCTACGAGCAGTACTTC

abundance: -
j_gene: TRBJ1-1
v_gene: TRBV4-1
d_gene: -
CDR3aa: CASSQVRAVNTEAFF
CDR3nt: TGCGCCAGCAGCCAAGTTCGGGCGGTGAACACTGAAGCTTTCTTT

abundance: few
j_gene: TRBJ2-5
v_gene: TRBV2
d_gene: TRBD1
CDR3aa: CASRLTGGGETQYF
CDR3nt: TGTGCCAGCAGGTTGACAGGGGGTGGGGAGACCCAGTACTTC

abundance: -
j_gene: TRBJ1-4
v_gene: TRBV28
d_gene: TRBD1
CDR3aa: CASTTGTEPGKLFF
CDR3nt: TGTGCCAGCACGACCGGGACAGAGCCCGGGAAACTGTTTTTT

abundance: many
j_gene: TRBJ2-7
v_gene: TRBV21-1
d_gene: -
CDR3aa: CASSPRTGAYEQYF
CDR3nt: TGTGCCAGCAGCCCGCGGACAGGGGCCTACGAGCAGTACTTC

abundance: -
j_gene: TRBJ1-2
v_gene: TRBV28
d_gene: -
CDR3aa: CASIGTAANYGYTF
CDR3nt: TGTGCCAGCATCGGGACCGCTGCTAACTATGGCTACACCTTC

abundance: -
j_gene: TRBJ2-2
v_gene: TRBV4-1
d_gene: -
CDR3aa: CAIRLGRAGELFF
CDR3nt: TGCGCCATCCGACTAGGCCGGGCCGGGGAGCTGTTTTTT

abundance: many
j_gene: TRBJ1-4
v_gene: TRBV7-9
d_gene: -
CDR3aa: CASSSGLANEKLFF
CDR3nt: TGTGCCAGCAGCTCAGGATTGGCTAATGAAAAACTGTTTTTT

abundance: few
j_gene: TRBJ2-5
v_gene: TRBV2
d_gene: -
CDR3aa: CASSDLQRFQETQYF
CDR3nt: TGTGCCAGCAGTGATCTCCAGCGGTTCCAAGAGACCCAGTACTTC

abundance: -
j_gene: TRBJ1-2
v_gene: TRBV28
d_gene: -
CDR3aa: CAHRGAHYGYTF
CDR3nt: TGTGCCCACCGGGGGGCTCACTATGGCTACACCTTC

abundance: -
j_gene: TRBJ1-5
v_gene: TRBV5-5
d_gene: -
CDR3aa: CASSFSPGLINQPQHF
CDR3nt: TGTGCCAGCAGCTTTTCGCCAGGGCTTATCAATCAGCCCCAGCATTTT

abundance: -
j_gene: TRBJ2-2
v_gene: TRBV18
d_gene: -
CDR3aa: CASSPQTGANTGELFF
CDR3nt: TGTGCCAGCTCACCACAAACGGGGGCAAACACCGGGGAGCTGTTTTTT

abundance: -
j_gene: TRBJ1-1
v_gene: TRBV11-2
d_gene: -
CDR3aa: CASSVREDTEAFF
CDR3nt: TGTGCCAGCAGCGTCCGGGAGGACACTGAAGCTTTCTTT